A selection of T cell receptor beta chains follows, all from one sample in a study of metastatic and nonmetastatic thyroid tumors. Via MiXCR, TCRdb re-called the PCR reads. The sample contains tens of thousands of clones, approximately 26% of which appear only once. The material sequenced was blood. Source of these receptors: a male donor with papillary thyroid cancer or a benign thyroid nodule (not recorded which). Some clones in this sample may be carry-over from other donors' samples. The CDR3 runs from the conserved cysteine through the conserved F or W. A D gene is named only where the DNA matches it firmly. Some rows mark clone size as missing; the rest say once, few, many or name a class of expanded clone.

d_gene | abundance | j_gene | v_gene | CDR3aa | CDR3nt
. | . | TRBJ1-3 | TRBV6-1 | CASRRAGQFSVNTIYF | TGTGCCAGCAGAAGGGCCGGACAGTTCTCTGTAAACACCATATATTTT
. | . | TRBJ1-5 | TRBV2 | CASSKSFHVSNQPQHF | TGTGCCAGCAGTAAAAGTTTCCATGTAAGCAATCAGCCCCAGCATTTT
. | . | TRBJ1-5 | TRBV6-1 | CASKPDRNNQPQHF | TGTGCCAGCAAGCCGGACAGAAACAATCAGCCCCAGCATTTT
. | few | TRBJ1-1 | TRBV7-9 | CASSPPTGSNTEAFF | TGTGCCAGCAGCCCACCGACAGGTTCGAACACTGAAGCTTTCTTT
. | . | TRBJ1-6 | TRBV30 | CAWSVEGALHF | TGTGCCTGGAGCGTGGAGGGGGCCCTCCACTTT
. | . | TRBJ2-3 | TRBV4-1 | CASSQVHGGPSDTQYF | TGCGCCAGCAGCCAAGTCCACGGGGGGCCATCAGATACGCAGTATTTT
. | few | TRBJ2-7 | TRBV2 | CASGLSEGAYEQYF | TGTGCCAGCGGCCTTTCGGAGGGGGCCTACGAGCAGTACTTC
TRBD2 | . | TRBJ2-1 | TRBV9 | CASSVSSGGPTAPNNEQFF | TGTGCCAGCAGCGTATCTAGCGGGGGGCCCACAGCACCAAACAATGAGCAGTTCTTC
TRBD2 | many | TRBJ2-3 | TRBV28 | CASGLAGVNPSTDTQYF | TGTGCCAGCGGACTAGCGGGAGTTAATCCTAGCACAGATACGCAGTATTTT
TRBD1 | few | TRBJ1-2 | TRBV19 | CASSSRDRGSDGYTF | TGTGCCAGTAGTAGCCGGGACAGGGGGAGCGATGGCTACACCTTC
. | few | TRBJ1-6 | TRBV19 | CASSPPWDNSPLHF | TGTGCCAGTAGTCCGCCATGGGATAATTCACCCCTCCACTTT
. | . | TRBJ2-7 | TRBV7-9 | CASRSGPYEQYF | TGTGCCAGCAGAAGTGGACCCTACGAGCAGTACTTC
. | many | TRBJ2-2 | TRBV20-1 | CSARPGQSTGELFF | TGCAGTGCTAGACCCGGACAGAGCACCGGGGAGCTGTTTTTT
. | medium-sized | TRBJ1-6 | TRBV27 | CASSSGTPDYSPLHF | TGTGCCAGCAGTTCCGGGACACCGGATTATTCACCCCTCCACTTT
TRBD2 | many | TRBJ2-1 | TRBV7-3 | CASSLSTGGQGEQFF | TGTGCCAGCAGCTTATCAACGGGAGGGCAGGGGGAGCAGTTCTTC
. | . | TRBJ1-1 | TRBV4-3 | CASSQFFGENTEAFF | TGCGCCAGCAGCCAATTCTTCGGGGAGAACACTGAAGCTTTCTTT
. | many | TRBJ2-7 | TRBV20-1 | CSARKGSYEQYF | TGCAGTGCTAGGAAGGGCTCCTACGAGCAGTACTTC
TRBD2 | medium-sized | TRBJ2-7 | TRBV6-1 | CASREVRGTRVREYF | TGTGCCAGCAGAGAAGTTCGCGGGACTAGAGTTAGAGAGTACTTC
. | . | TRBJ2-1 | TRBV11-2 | CASSSERLGTTGMFF | TGTGCCAGCAGCTCCGAAAGGTTAGGGACGACCGGGATGTTCTTC
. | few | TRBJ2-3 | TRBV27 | CAISLRDRDTQYF | TGTGCCATCAGTTTAAGGGATAGAGATACGCAGTATTTT
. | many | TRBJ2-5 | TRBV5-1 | CASSLRGSSWETQYF | TGCGCCAGCAGCTTGAGGGGCTCTAGTTGGGAGACCCAGTACTTC
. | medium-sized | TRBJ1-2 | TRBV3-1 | CASSSPRGGPLYGYTF | TGTGCCAGCAGCTCACCCCGGGGAGGGCCACTCTATGGCTACACCTTC
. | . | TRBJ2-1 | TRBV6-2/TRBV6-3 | CASSLYLGGSSYNEQFF | TGTGCCAGCAGCCTTTACCTAGGGGGGAGCTCCTACAATGAGCAGTTCTTC
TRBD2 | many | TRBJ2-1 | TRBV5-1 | CASSGGGRYNEQFF | TGCGCCAGCAGCGGGGGGGGACGCTACAATGAGCAGTTCTTC
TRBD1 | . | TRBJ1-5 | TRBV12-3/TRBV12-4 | CASSDTGGNQPQHF | TGTGCCAGCAGCGATACAGGGGGTAATCAGCCCCAGCATTTT
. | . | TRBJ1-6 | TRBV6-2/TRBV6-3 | CASSWTRRSSPLHF | TGTGCCAGCAGTTGGACCAGGCGGAGTTCACCCCTCCACTTT
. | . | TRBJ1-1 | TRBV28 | CASGRGNTEAFF | TGTGCCAGCGGCAGGGGTAACACTGAAGCTTTCTTT
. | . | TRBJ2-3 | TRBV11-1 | CASSLGPPGSGVQGF | TGTGCCAGCAGCTTAGGCCCCCCGGGAAGCGGGGTACAGGGGTTT
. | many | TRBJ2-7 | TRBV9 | CASSPHGVGSSYEQYF | TGTGCCAGCAGCCCCCACGGGGTGGGATCGTCCTACGAGCAGTACTTC
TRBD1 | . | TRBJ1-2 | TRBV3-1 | CASSQAPAQGEGYTF | TGTGCCAGCAGCCAAGCTCCAGCACAGGGGGAAGGCTACACCTTC
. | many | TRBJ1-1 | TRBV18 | CASSREGLTEAFF | TGTGCCAGCTCACGGGAGGGATTGACTGAAGCTTTCTTT
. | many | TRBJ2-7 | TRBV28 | CASSSPGRGLAYEQYF | TGTGCCAGCAGTTCCCCGGGGAGGGGGCTCGCCTACGAGCAGTACTTC
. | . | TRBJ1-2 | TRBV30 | CALSGAGGYTF | TGTGCCTTGAGTGGGGCAGGTGGCTACACCTTC
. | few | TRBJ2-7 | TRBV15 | CATSVFGGHYEQYF | TGTGCCACCAGCGTTTTTGGGGGGCACTACGAGCAGTACTTC
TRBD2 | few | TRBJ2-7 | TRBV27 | CASSSLASGGTYEQYF | TGTGCCAGCAGTTCACTCGCTAGCGGGGGGACCTACGAGCAGTACTTC
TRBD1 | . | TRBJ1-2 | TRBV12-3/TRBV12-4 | CASTLIGGRGLANYGYTF | TGTGCCAGCACCCTAATTGGGGGCAGGGGGCTGGCTAACTATGGCTACACCTTC
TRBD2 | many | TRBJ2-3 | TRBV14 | CASSPLAGVHTDTQYF | TGTGCCAGCAGTCCTCTAGCGGGAGTTCACACAGATACGCAGTATTTT
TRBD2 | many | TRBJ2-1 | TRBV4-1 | CASSQKSSGPGEQFF | TGCGCCAGCAGCCAAAAGTCTAGCGGACCCGGAGAGCAGTTCTTC
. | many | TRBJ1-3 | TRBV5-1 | CASSTGSSGNTIYF | TGCGCCAGCAGCACGGGAAGCTCTGGAAACACCATATATTTT
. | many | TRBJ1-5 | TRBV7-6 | CASSLGGAANQPQHF | TGTGCCAGCAGCTTAGGTGGGGCAGCGAATCAGCCCCAGCATTTT
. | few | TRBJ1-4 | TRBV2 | CVSRPPTPGLYF | TGTGTCAGCAGACCCCCTACTCCGGGACTGTATTTT
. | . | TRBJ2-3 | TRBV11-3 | CASSLTPDTQYF | TGTGCCAGCAGCTTGACTCCAGATACGCAGTATTTT
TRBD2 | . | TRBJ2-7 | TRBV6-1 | CASSERASGTIEQYF | TGTGCCAGCAGTGAGAGGGCTAGCGGGACAATTGAGCAGTACTTC
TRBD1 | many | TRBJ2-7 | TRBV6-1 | CASSDRGPTWQYF | TGTGCCAGCAGTGACAGGGGGCCTACGTGGCAGTACTTC
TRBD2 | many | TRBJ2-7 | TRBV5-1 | CASSSWGLDYEQYF | TGCGCCAGCAGCTCCTGGGGACTAGACTACGAGCAGTACTTC
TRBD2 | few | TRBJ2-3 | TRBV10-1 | CASSEIVTSGTDTQYF | TGCGCCAGCAGTGAGATTGTGACTAGCGGGACAGATACGCAGTATTTT
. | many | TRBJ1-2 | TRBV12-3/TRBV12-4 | CASSTASLMRGYTF | TGTGCCAGCAGTACGGCCTCCCTAATGAGGGGCTACACCTTC
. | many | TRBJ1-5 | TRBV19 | CASSGAYSNQPQHF | TGTGCCAGTAGTGGGGCTTATAGCAATCAGCCCCAGCATTTT
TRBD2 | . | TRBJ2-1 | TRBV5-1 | CASSPRAAGAHNEQFF | TGCGCCAGCAGCCCGAGGGCAGCGGGAGCCCACAATGAGCAGTTCTTC
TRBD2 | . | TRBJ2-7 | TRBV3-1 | CASSQRLAGVEQYF | TGTGCCAGCAGCCAGCGACTAGCGGGGGTCGAGCAGTACTTC
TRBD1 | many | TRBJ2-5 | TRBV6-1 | CAGHRGQETQYF | TGTGCCGGACACAGGGGTCAAGAGACCCAGTACTTC
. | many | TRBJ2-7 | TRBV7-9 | CASSLSGSSYEQYF | TGTGCCAGCAGCTTATCAGGGTCCTCCTACGAGCAGTACTTC
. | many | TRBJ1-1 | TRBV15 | CATKADVNTEAFF | TGTGCCACCAAGGCAGACGTGAACACTGAAGCTTTCTTT
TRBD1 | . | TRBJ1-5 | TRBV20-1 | CSAREDRGLYGNQPQHF | TGCAGTGCTAGAGAGGACAGGGGGTTATACGGCAATCAGCCCCAGCATTTT
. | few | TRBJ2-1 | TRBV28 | CATQDSYNEQFF | TGTGCCACCCAGGACTCCTACAATGAGCAGTTCTTC
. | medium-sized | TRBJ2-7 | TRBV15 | CATSREGASSYEQYF | TGTGCCACCAGCAGAGAAGGGGCCTCCTCCTACGAGCAGTACTTC